The clone carrying this T cell receptor beta chain was seen at least ten times. Its antigen is undetermined. These data come from a study of human T cells and chemical hapten exposure. Overall study context: Recorded diagnoses among the mostly female patients were alopecia areata, totalis or universalis.

TCRdb independently ran MiXCR on the RACE reads; one entry per CDR3 protein. The sample has around 110,000 distinct CDR3 sequences, 11% seen once; the top ten hold approximately 2.5%. Time point given: patch test 3, about 24 weeks after DPC sensitization. Documented treatment: therapeutic diphenylcyclopropenone sensitization with weekly scalp DPC. Overall study findings and caveats: The presence of alopecia in the donors means their immune response may differ from healthy people's. Controls formed significantly fewer large CDR3 similarity clusters than expanded TCRs did.

Trimming took off 1 base at V and 0 bases at J, with 10 bases between the two ends. The CDR3 sequence is 14 residues long. Germline V gene data show CDR1 as SQVTM and CDR2 as ANQGSEA. The sample here was whole blood, taken in connection with sensitization to the hapten diphenylcyclopropenone (DPC). The V and J genes are TRBV29-1 and TRBJ2-7; D is uncertain. This receptor was identified in a woman aged 45-65 years with alopecia areata. Some clones in this sample may be carry-over from other donors' samples. CDR3 residues: CSVEGTDVSYEQYF. The CDR3 DNA is TGCAGCGTTGAAGGAACTGACGTCTCCTACGAGCAGTACTTC.